This T cell receptor beta chain was recorded in a study of T cell repertoires in cytomegalovirus infection. Study overall: It was the public TCR beta signatures that indicated both CMV infection and matching HLA type. General observations from the study: In two of eight donors, the top clonotype was HLA-C-restricted CMV-specific. Totalled public TCR beta family frequency picked out people who carried CMV plus the relevant HLA.

TCRdb re-called the reads with MiXCR, one entry per CDR3 protein. The top ten hold around 2.6% of the sample, which has just under 300,000 distinct CDR3 sequences, roughly a tenth seen once. The table lists this clonotype with many counts. The antigen remains unidentified. This sequence originates from a human donor in good health (CMV status not recorded). Some clones in this sample may be carry-over from other donors' samples. Sequencing was done on a sample of PBMCs.

The CDR3 DNA reads as TGTGCCAGCAGCTTAGAGTCTTCCGGACAGGGGATTGGCTACACCTTC. Its protein product is CASSLESSGQGIGYTF. The J gene is TRBJ1-2, the V gene TRBV7-2; 9 bases are shared with TRBD1. Losses at the gene ends were 1 base for V and 7 bases for J; bases not matched to a gene: 10. The CDR3 totals 16 residues. Per the germline V gene, CDR1 is SGHTA and CDR2 is FQGNSA.